This TCR beta chain was observed in a study of shared clonotypes between healthy human individuals. Notes on this clone: The sample carries other DNA sequences with the same CDR3.

Sorted-subset replicate PCRs used 200 ng DNA, around 27,000 T cell genomes. Using immunoSEQ multiplex PCR, the repertoire was profiled, and TCRdb retains in-frame clones only, with some absent. Found here are some 2.4 million clones, over 85% of them singletons; the top ten hold more than 0.35%. V was shortened by 4 bases and J by 2 bases, with 8 bases between the two germline ends. The CDR3 is 14 residues long. Germline values: CDR1 SGHAT, CDR2 FQNNGV. The sample taken for sequencing was naive CD4+ T cells from PBMCs. As to subset: CD45RA+ positively selected. V gene TRBV11-2 combines with J gene TRBJ2-2; D not certain. The source is a man younger than 35 in good health. Some clones in this sample may be carry-over from other donors' samples. In nucleotides, the CDR3 is TGTGCCAGCAGCTCCTGGACCAACACCGGGGAGCTGTTTTTT. Translation gives CASSSWTNTGELFF.